A selection of T cell receptor beta chains follows, all from one sample in a study of cytomegalovirus exposure and HLA in healthy donors. TCRdb's table, derived via immunoSEQ multiplex PCR, lists solely in-frame clones and lacks some. The data contain about 130,000 clones, approximately 80% of them singletons. Sequencing was performed on PBMCs. These receptors were obtained from a woman in her thirties or forties in good health and CMV-seropositive. CDR3s include the opening cysteine and the closing phenylalanine or tryptophan. D genes are given only for firm matches.

v_gene	d_gene	j_gene	CDR3aa
TRBV11-1	TRBD1	TRBJ1-2	CASSLTGDGYTF
TRBV27	TRBD2	TRBJ2-1	CASRRGTSSLVVLSYNEQFF
TRBV7-2	TRBD2	TRBJ2-7	CASSLVASGIYEQYF
TRBV11-2	-	TRBJ2-1	CASSLEGAIYNEQFF
TRBV7-9	-	TRBJ1-4	CASSLGDGRGEKLFF
TRBV18	TRBD1	TRBJ1-5	CASSPGTGAVQPQHF
TRBV2	TRBD2	TRBJ2-7	CASSGISGRRLYEQYF
TRBV5-1	-	TRBJ2-7	CASSSPRDSYEQYF
TRBV7-3	TRBD2	TRBJ2-2	CASSFKRELHGELFF
TRBV30	-	TRBJ1-1	CAWSVSAGRAEAFF
TRBV4-2	TRBD1	TRBJ2-7	CASSRLQGAGYEQYF